The 25 T cell receptor beta chains presented below share a single source sample, sequenced in a study of neoadjuvant nivolumab and ipilimumab in lung cancer. This table comes from immunoSEQ multiplex PCR, and its TCRdb copy is limited to in-frame clones, with some not included. The sample holds over 15,000 clones, 60% to 80% seen once. This material consisted of tumor tissue, taken after neoadjuvant nivolumab, alone or with ipilimumab, at or shortly before surgery. The origin of the receptors is an adult with non-small cell lung cancer.

V gene TRBV15 combines with J gene TRBJ2-3; D is unclear. V lost 0 bases to trimming and J lost 0 bases, with 10 bases between them. Germline V gene lookup returns CDR1 LNHNV and CDR2 YYDKDF (reference sequence). The CDR3 is made up of 16 amino acids. The CDR3 region has the DNA TGTGCCACCAGCAGAGATATACGAACTAGCACAGATACGCAGTATTTT. This gives the protein CATSRDIRTSTDTQYF.

The chain links TRBV5-7 to TRBJ1-4; 7 bases are shared with TRBD1. TRBV5-7 is labeled an ORF, and its function is uncertain. This CDR3 is built from 14 residues. V gave up 4 bases and J gave up 6 bases; unmatched junction bases: 6. The CDR3 is CASSRGQPDEKLFF. The CDR3 DNA reads TGTGCCAGCAGCCGGGGACAGCCTGATGAAAAACTGTTTTTT.

The J gene is TRBJ1-5, the V gene TRBV6-1, with D uncertain. This CDR3 comprises 13 residues. Germline values: CDR1 MNHNS, CDR2 SASEGT. With 2 bases removed from V and 11 bases from J, the gap between germline ends came to 13 bases. The CDR3 nucleotides are TGTGCCAGCAGTGAATCCGGCCTCACGGCCCAGCATTTT. Translating it yields CASSESGLTAQHF.

The genes are TRBV6-5 and TRBJ2-2; tentatively, D is TRBD2 (5 bases). Looked up from germline, CDR1 is MNHEY and CDR2 is SVGAGI. The V end lost 6 bases, the J end lost 7 bases, and 12 bases lay between the germline ends. The CDR3 runs to 13 residues. The CDR3 region has the DNA TGTGCCAGCAGAATGGACTGGATCGGGGAGCTGTTTTTT. Translating gives CASRMDWIGELFF.

This clone was observed a single time. The CDR3 reads CASSDTLNYGYTF. CDR3 nucleotide sequence: TGTGCCAGCTCAGACACCCTGAACTATGGCTACACCTTC. The chain recombines TRBV18 with TRBJ1-2; no reliable D call. This CDR3 has 13 residues. The V gene lost 5 bases and the J gene lost 2 bases, with 9 bases spanning the gap. The germline gives CDR1 KGHSH, CDR2 LQKENI.

V is TRBV27 and J is TRBJ1-1; tentatively, D is TRBD1 (6 bases). V lost 3 bases and J lost 5, with 13 bases in between. CDR1 and CDR2 from the germline V gene are MNHEY and SMNVEV (reference sequence). The length of the CDR3 is 14 residues. Written as DNA, the CDR3 is TGTGCCAGCAGTTTTCGGGGGCGGGTTACTGAAGCTTTCTTT. Translated: CASSFRGRVTEAFF.

V usage is TRBV5-4 and J usage is TRBJ1-4; tentative D call: TRBD1 (5 bases). V shed 2 bases and J shed 0 bases, with 8 bases lying between them. Germline lookup yields CDR1 SGHNT and CDR2 YYREEE (reference sequence). The CDR3 has 15 residues. CDR3 in DNA: TGTGCCAGCAGCTTTGACAGAGCAACTAATGAAAAACTGTTTTTT. It specifies CASSFDRATNEKLFF.

The V and J genes are TRBV9 and TRBJ1-1, with no clear D. The CDR3 covers 14 residues. V was trimmed by 6 bases and J by 0 bases, leaving 12 bases between them. Germline CDR1 reads SGDLS; CDR2 reads YYNGEE. The DNA for the CDR3 is TGTGCCAGCACCCCCACGGGGTTGAACACTGAAGCTTTCTTT. Translation gives CASTPTGLNTEAFF.

V and J are TRBV27 and TRBJ2-7, with 7 bases aligning to TRBD1. Per germline, CDR1 MNHEY and CDR2 SMNVEV (reference sequence). The CDR3 is 15 residues long. The ends lost 6 bases at V and 3 bases at J; junction bases unmatched: 11. The CDR3 loop reads CASRTRPGTVYEQYF. The CDR3 DNA sequence: TGTGCCAGCAGGACCCGGCCCGGGACAGTCTACGAGCAGTACTTC.

This clone is labeled medium-sized. The chain has TRBV7-2 and TRBJ2-3, with 12 bases lining up with TRBD2. Germline V CDR1 and CDR2: SGHTA, FQGNSA. The CDR3 length is 14 residues. Trimming cost V 8 bases and J 0 bases; bases outside gene matches: 0. The CDR3: CASGLAGSTDTQYF. CDR3 nucleotide sequence: TGTGCCAGCGGACTAGCGGGAAGCACAGATACGCAGTATTTT.

The chain uses TRBV7-2 and TRBJ2-1, with 12 positions matching TRBD2. CDR1 is SGHTA, CDR2 FQGNSA, per germline. This CDR3 contains 15 residues. After removal of 7 bases from V and 9 bases from J, the junction contained 10 bases not matched to a gene. In DNA form, the CDR3 reads TGTGCCAGCAAACTAGCGGGGGGTTCGTTAGGTGAGCAGTTCTTC. Translation: CASKLAGGSLGEQFF. Based on the CDR3 plus reference TRBV7-2 and TRBJ2-1, the full variable domain is GAGVSQSPSNKVTEKGKDVELRCDPISGHTALYWYRQSLGQGLEFLIYFQGNSAPDKSGLPSDRFSAERTGGSVSTLTIQRTQQEDSAVYLCASKLAGGSLGEQFFGPGTRLTVL.

The gene calls are TRBV5-1 and TRBJ1-2; D might be TRBD1 (6 bases). Germline V gene lookup returns CDR1 SGHRS and CDR2 YFSETQ. V lost 5 bases, J lost 4 bases, and 18 bases lay in between. This CDR3 is 15 amino acids long. The CDR3 protein is CASRRVGGLGYGYTF. For the CDR3, the DNA is TGCGCCAGCAGGCGCGTGGGGGGCTTAGGCTATGGCTACACCTTC.

The chain couples TRBV29-1 to TRBJ2-7; D call uncertain. The germline CDR1 and CDR2 sequences are SQVTM and ANQGSEA. CDR3 size: 11 residues. V lost 5 bases, J lost 2 bases, and 7 bases lay in between. The CDR3 spells CSVSGTYEQYF. The CDR3 coding sequence is TGCAGCGTTAGTGGGACCTACGAGCAGTACTTC.

This clone was counted only a few times. V is TRBV5-1 and J is TRBJ2-7, with 10 positions matching TRBD2. J lost 5 bases, V lost 0 bases, and 11 bases had no gene match. The length of the CDR3 is 17 residues. Germline V gives CDR1 SGHRS, CDR2 YFSETQ. This chain's CDR3 is CASSLALAGAVMNEQYF. The CDR3 nucleotides are TGCGCCAGCAGCTTGGCCCTAGCGGGAGCCGTTATGAACGAGCAGTACTTC.

The chain recombines TRBV7-9 with TRBJ1-2; weak D call: TRBD1 (5 bases). The V end lost 5 bases, the J end lost 4 bases, and 17 bases lay between the germline ends. CDR1 SEHNR and CDR2 FQNEAQ come from the germline V gene (reference sequence). This CDR3 contains 15 residues. The CDR3 reads CASSPDGGAFYGYTF. The DNA for the CDR3 is TGTGCCAGCAGCCCGGATGGAGGGGCCTTCTATGGCTACACCTTC. Supplemented by reference TRBV7-9 and TRBJ1-2, the full variable domain reads DTGVSQNPRHKITKRGQNVTFRCDPISEHNRLYWYRQTLGQGPEFLTYFQNEAQLEKSRLLSDRFSAERPKGSFSTLEIQRTEQGDSAMYLCASSPDGGAFYGYTFGSGTRLTVV.

This chain connects TRBV5-1 to TRBJ1-4; TRBD1 is a possible D gene (6 bases). Germline V CDR1 and CDR2: SGHRS, YFSETQ. The CDR3 totals 15 residues. V was clipped by 0 bases and J by 2 bases, with 8 bases between them. CDR3 residues: CASSLGGGTNEKLFF. For the CDR3, the DNA is TGCGCCAGCAGCTTGGGGGGGGGCACTAATGAAAAACTGTTTTTT.

The rearrangement links TRBV7-8 to TRBJ1-6; maybe TRBD1 (5 bases). This CDR3 is 19 amino acids long. The V and J ends lost 5 bases and 1 base respectively, with 21 bases between them. Germline V gene lookup returns CDR1 SGHVS and CDR2 FQNEAQ. As DNA, the CDR3 is TGTGCCAGCAGCCCCTCGAGGGGTATAGGAGGATCCTATAATTCACCCCTCCACTTT. This encodes CASSPSRGIGGSYNSPLHF.

The chain carries TRBV21-1 and TRBJ2-3. TRBV21-1 has pseudogene status. This CDR3 contains 18 residues. The CDR3 spells CASSKGTHPGPSTDTQYF. Written as DNA, the CDR3 is TGTGCCAGCAGCAAAGGTACGCACCCGGGACCTAGCACAGATACGCAGTATTTT.

The V and J genes are TRBV11-2 and TRBJ1-2; TRBD1 might be the D (5 bases). Germline CDR1 is SGHAT and CDR2 is FQNNGV. This CDR3 has 12 residues. Between the trimmed V and J ends, which lost 0 bases and 8 bases, there was a span of 7 bases. CDR3 region: CASSLEGDGYTF. Here the CDR3 DNA reads TGTGCCAGCAGCTTAGAAGGGGACGGCTACACCTTC.

The rearrangement joins TRBV4-1 to TRBJ2-5; the D call may be TRBD1 or TRBD2 (5 bases each). Germline V gene lookup returns CDR1 MGHRA and CDR2 YSYEKL. The CDR3 runs to 17 residues. Deletions cut 3 bases from V and 5 bases from J, with 22 bases between. The CDR3 sequence is CASSHSQRTTGRETQYF. The CDR3 nucleotides are TGCGCCAGCAGCCACTCACAGCGGACCACAGGCAGGGAGACCCAGTACTTC.

V and J are TRBV6-5 and TRBJ2-7; possibly TRBD1 for D (6 bases). The CDR3 covers 13 residues. V was shortened by 3 bases and J by 11 bases, with 17 bases between the two germline ends. Germline loops: CDR1 MNHEY, CDR2 SVGAGI. Here the CDR3 reads CASSYSGQPAKYF. CDR3 coding DNA: TGTGCCAGCAGTTATTCGGGACAACCGGCGAAGTACTTC.

The CDR3 DNA reads TGTGCCAGCAGTGAATTTAAGACAGGGGGTCGGAATGAGCAGTTCTTC. Amino acid sequence: CASSEFKTGGRNEQFF. The rearrangement joins TRBV6-1 to TRBJ2-1; 9 bases are a match to TRBD1. CDR1 MNHNS and CDR2 SASEGT come from the germline V gene. The V gene end was trimmed by 2 bases and the J gene end by 7 bases; junction bases not matched to a gene: 9. The CDR3 spans 16 residues.

The CDR3: CASSVGQGGYNEQFF. The CDR3 DNA reads TGTGCCAGCAGCGTAGGTCAAGGGGGCTACAATGAGCAGTTCTTC. The chain combines TRBV9 with TRBJ2-1; a weak D match, TRBD1 (6 bases). Trimming took 0 bases from V and 3 from J, leaving 10 bases between them. The CDR3 contains 15 residues. Per the germline V gene, CDR1 is SGDLS and CDR2 is YYNGEE.

V usage is TRBV6-5 and J usage is TRBJ2-5; tentative D call: TRBD2 (6 bases). Trimming stripped 2 bases from V and 1 base from J, with 14 bases between. CDR1 and CDR2 from the germline V gene are MNHEY and SVGAGI. This CDR3 region has 16 residues. The CDR3 region is CASSYSFAGTQETQYF. In DNA, the CDR3 is TGTGCCAGCAGTTACAGTTTCGCGGGAACCCAAGAGACCCAGTACTTC.

The chain employs TRBV5-6 and TRBJ1-5, with 8 bases identical to TRBD1. The germline CDR1 and CDR2 sequences are SGHDT and YYEEEE. There are 18 residues in the CDR3. Trimming removed 4 bases from V and 1 base from J; junction bases left unmatched: 13. The CDR3 coding sequence is TGTGCCAGCAGCCAACCCGGGACAGGCGATGAAAGCAATCAGCCCCAGCATTTT. This codes for CASSQPGTGDESNQPQHF.